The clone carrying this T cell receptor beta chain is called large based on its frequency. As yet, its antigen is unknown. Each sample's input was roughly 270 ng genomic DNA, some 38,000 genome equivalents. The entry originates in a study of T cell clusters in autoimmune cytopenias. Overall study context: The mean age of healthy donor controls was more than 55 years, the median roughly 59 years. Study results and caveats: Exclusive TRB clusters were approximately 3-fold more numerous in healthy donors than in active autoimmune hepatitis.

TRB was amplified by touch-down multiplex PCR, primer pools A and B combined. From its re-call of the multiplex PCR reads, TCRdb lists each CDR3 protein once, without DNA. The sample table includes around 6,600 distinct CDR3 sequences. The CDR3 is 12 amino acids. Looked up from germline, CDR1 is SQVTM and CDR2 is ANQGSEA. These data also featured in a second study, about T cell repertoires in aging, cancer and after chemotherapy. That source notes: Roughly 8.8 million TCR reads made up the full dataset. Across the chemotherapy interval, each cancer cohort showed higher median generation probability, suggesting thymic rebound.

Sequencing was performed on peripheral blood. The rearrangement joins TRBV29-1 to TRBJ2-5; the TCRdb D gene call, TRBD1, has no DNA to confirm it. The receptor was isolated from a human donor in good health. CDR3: CSVLRTRETQYF.